Listed below are T cell receptor beta chains from one sample, sequenced in a study of T cell changes during pregnancy in multiple sclerosis. Some clones are missing from TCRdb's copy, which holds only in-frame ones; the method was immunoSEQ multiplex PCR. The sample lists some 93,000 clones, 90% to 95% occurring once. Sequenced material: peripheral blood, taken after pregnancy. The source is a female donor in good health, enrolled as a control in a pregnancy study. Each CDR3 is given with its conserved first and last residue. A D gene is named only where the DNA matches it firmly.

D: .; V: TRBV5-5; J: TRBJ2-7; CDR3: CASSSPTGREAYEQYF; DNA: TGTGCCAGCAGCTCCCCGACAGGCCGGGAAGCCTACGAGCAGTACTTC
D: TRBD1; V: TRBV19; J: TRBJ1-4; CDR3: CASTSQGTGDEKLFF; DNA: TGTGCCAGTACCTCCCAGGGGACAGGGGATGAAAAACTGTTTTTT
D: TRBD1; V: TRBV25-1; J: TRBJ1-4; CDR3: CASSESGQSEKLFF; DNA: TGTGCCAGCAGTGAATCGGGACAGTCTGAAAAACTGTTTTTT
D: TRBD1; V: TRBV7-9; J: TRBJ1-2; CDR3: CASSFGQAPYGYTF; DNA: TGTGCCAGCAGCTTTGGACAGGCGCCCTATGGCTACACCTTC
D: TRBD1; V: TRBV5-1; J: TRBJ2-5; CDR3: CASSTPGQLQETQYF; DNA: TGCGCCAGCAGCACCCCGGGACAGTTACAAGAGACCCAGTACTTC
D: TRBD1; V: TRBV18; J: TRBJ1-4; CDR3: CASSRGQPPNEKLFF; DNA: TGTGCCAGCTCACGGGGACAGCCACCTAATGAAAAACTGTTTTTT
D: .; V: TRBV19; J: TRBJ2-7; CDR3: CASSTQGTYEQYF; DNA: TGTGCCAGTAGCACACAGGGTACCTACGAGCAGTACTTC
D: .; V: TRBV19; J: TRBJ1-2; CDR3: CASSIFGETALNYGYTF; DNA: TGTGCCAGTAGTATATTCGGCGAGACAGCCCTTAACTATGGCTACACCTTC
D: TRBD1; V: TRBV5-3; J: TRBJ2-3; CDR3: CARSLADRGIPTTDTQYF; DNA: TGTGCCAGAAGCTTAGCAGACAGGGGGATTCCTACCACAGATACGCAGTATTTT
D: .; V: TRBV9; J: TRBJ2-7; CDR3: CASSVSQALDEQYF; DNA: TGTGCCAGCAGCGTCTCACAGGCGCTCGACGAGCAGTACTTC
D: .; V: TRBV7-8; J: TRBJ1-5; CDR3: CASSFTGVNQPQHF; DNA: TGTGCCAGCAGCTTCACAGGAGTCAATCAGCCCCAGCATTTT